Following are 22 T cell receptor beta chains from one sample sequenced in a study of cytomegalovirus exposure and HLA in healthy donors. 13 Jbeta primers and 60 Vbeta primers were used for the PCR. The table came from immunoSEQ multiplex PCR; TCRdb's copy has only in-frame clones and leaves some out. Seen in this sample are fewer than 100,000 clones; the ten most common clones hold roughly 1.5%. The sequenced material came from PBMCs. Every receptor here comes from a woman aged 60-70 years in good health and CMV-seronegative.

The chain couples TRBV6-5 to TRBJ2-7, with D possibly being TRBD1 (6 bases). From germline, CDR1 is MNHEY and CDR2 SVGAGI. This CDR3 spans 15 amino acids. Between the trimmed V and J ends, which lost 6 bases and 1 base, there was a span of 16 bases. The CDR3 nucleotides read TGTGCCAGCAGGCGAGACTTACAGGGTTCCTACGAGCAGTACTTC. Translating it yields CASRRDLQGSYEQYF.

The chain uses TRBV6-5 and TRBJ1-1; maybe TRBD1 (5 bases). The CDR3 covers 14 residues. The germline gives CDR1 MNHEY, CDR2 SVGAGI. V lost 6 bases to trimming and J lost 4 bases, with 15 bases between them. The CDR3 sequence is CASRRTITSTEAFF. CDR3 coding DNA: TGTGCCAGCAGAAGGACAATCACGAGCACTGAAGCTTTCTTT.

The DNA of the CDR3 is TGCGCCAGCAGCGGGCAACAGGGAGAGACCGGGGAGCTGTTTTTT. Amino acids: CASSGQQGETGELFF. V and J are TRBV5-1 and TRBJ2-2; D might be TRBD1 (6 bases). The germline V gene has CDR1 SGHRS and CDR2 YFSETQ. The CDR3 is 15 amino acids. V was shortened by 4 bases and J by 5 bases, with 15 bases between the two germline ends. Full variable domain (rest looked up from reference TRBV5-1 and TRBJ2-2): KAGVTQTPRYLIKTRGQQVTLSCSPISGHRSVSWYQQTPGQGLQFLFEYFSETQRNKGNFPGRFSGRQFSNSRSEMNVSTLELGDSALYLCASSGQQGETGELFFGEGSRLTVL.

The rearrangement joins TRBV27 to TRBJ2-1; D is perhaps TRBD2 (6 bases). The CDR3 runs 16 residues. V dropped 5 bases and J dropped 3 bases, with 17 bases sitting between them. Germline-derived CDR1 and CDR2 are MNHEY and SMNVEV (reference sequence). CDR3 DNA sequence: TGTGCCAGCAGTCCTCAGGTCGGGAGTATCTACAATGAGCAGTTCTTC. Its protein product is CASSPQVGSIYNEQFF.

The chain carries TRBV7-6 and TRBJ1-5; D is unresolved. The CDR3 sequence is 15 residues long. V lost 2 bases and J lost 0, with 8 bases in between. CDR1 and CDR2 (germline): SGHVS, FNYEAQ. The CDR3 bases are TGTGCCAGCAGCTTATATTCAGGTAGCAATCAGCCCCAGCATTTT. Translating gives CASSLYSGSNQPQHF.

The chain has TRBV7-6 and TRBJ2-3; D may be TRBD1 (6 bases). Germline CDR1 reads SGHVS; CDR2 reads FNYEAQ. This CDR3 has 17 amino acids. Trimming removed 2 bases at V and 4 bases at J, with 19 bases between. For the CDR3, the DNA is TGTGCCAGCAGCTTAAGGGACACCCGCAAGGGGGCAGATACGCAGTATTTT. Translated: CASSLRDTRKGADTQYF.

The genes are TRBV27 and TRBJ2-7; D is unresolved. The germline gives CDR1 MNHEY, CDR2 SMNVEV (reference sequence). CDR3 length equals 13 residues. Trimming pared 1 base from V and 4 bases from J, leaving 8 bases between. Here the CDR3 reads CASSLFPQYEQYF. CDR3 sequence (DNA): TGTGCCAGCAGTTTATTCCCCCAATACGAGCAGTACTTC.

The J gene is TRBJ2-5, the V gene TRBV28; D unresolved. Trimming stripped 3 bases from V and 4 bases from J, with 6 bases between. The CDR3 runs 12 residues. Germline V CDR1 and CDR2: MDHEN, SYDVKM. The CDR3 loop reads CASSFPLETQYF. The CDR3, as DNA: TGTGCCAGCAGTTTTCCTTTAGAGACCCAGTACTTC.

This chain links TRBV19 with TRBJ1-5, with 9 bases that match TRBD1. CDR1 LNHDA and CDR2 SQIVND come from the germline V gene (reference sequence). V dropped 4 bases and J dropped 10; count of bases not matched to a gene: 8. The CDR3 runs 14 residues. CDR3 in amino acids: CASSTSDRGGPQHF. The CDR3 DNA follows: TGTGCCAGTAGTACCTCGGACAGGGGAGGTCCCCAGCATTTT. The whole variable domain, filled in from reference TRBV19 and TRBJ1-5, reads DGGITQSPKYLFRKEGQNVTLSCEQNLNHDAMYWYRQDPGQGLRLIYYSQIVNDFQKGDIAEGYSVSREKKESFPLTVTSAQKNPTAFYLCASSTSDRGGPQHFGDGTRLSIL.

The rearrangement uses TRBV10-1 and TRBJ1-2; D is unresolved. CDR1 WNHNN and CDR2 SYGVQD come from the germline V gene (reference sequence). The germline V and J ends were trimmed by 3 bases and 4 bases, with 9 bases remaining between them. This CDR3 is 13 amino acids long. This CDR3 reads CASSDWESYGYTF. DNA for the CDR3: TGCGCCAGCAGTGATTGGGAGAGCTATGGCTACACCTTC.

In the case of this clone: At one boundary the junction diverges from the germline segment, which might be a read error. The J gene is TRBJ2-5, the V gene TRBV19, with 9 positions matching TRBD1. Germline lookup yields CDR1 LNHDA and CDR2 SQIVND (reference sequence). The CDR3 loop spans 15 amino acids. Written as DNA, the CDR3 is TGTGCCAGTAGTATTGGGACAGGGTTCCAAGAGACCCAGCACTTC. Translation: CASSIGTGFQETQHF.

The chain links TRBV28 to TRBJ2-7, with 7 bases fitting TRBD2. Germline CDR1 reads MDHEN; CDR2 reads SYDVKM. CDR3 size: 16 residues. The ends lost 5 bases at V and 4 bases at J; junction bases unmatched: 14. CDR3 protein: CASSPPPSGGLYEQYF. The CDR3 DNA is TGTGCCAGCAGTCCCCCTCCTAGCGGAGGCCTTTACGAGCAGTACTTC.

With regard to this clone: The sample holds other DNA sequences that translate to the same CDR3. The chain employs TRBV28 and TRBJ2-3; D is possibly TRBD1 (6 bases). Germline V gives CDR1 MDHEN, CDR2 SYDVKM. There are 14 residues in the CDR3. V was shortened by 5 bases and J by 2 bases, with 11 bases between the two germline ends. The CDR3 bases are TGTGCCAGCAGTCTCGGACAGTCCACAGATACGCAGTATTTT. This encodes CASSLGQSTDTQYF. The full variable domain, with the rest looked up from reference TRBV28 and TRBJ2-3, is DVKVTQSSRYLVKRTGEKVFLECVQDMDHENMFWYRQDPGLGLRLIYFSYDVKMKEKGDIPEGYSVSREKKERFSLILESASTNQTSMYLCASSLGQSTDTQYFGPGTRLTVL.

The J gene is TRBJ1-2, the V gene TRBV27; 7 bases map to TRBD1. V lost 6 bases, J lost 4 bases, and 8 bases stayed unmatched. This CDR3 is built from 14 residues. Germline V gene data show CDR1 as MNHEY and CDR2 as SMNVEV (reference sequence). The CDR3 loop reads CASSRGQAGYGYTF. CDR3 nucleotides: TGTGCCAGCAGCCGCGGACAGGCAGGCTATGGCTACACCTTC.

The CDR3 region is CASGGSPVGTQYF. DNA of the CDR3: TGTGCCAGTGGCGGCTCGCCGGTAGGGACCCAGTACTTC. V usage is TRBV28 and J usage is TRBJ2-5; D gene ambiguous. Germline values: CDR1 MDHEN, CDR2 SYDVKM. Trimming cost V 9 bases and J 7 bases, with 18 bases left between them. CDR3 size: 13 residues.

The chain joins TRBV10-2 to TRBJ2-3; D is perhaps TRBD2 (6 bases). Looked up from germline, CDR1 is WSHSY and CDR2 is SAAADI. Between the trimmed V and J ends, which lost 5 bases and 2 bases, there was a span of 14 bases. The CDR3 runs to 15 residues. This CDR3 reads CASSSAGLYTDTQYF. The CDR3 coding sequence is TGCGCCAGCAGTAGTGCAGGACTATACACAGATACGCAGTATTTT.

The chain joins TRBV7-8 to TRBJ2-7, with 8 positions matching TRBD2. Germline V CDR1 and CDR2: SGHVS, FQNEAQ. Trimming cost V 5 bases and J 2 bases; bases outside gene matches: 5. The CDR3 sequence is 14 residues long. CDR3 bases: TGTGCCAGCAGCCTCACTAGCGGACCCTACGAGCAGTACTTC. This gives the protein CASSLTSGPYEQYF.

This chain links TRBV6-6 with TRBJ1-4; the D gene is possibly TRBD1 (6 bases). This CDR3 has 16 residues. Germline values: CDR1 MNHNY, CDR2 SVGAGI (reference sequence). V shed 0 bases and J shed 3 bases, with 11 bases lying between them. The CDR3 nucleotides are TGTGCCAGCAGTTACTCCAGCGGGGGGCCTAATGAAAAACTGTTTTTT. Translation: CASSYSSGGPNEKLFF.

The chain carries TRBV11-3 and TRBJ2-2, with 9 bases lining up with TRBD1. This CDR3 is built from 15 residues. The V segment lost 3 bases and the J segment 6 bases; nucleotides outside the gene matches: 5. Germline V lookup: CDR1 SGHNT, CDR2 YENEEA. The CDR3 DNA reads TGTGCCAGCAGCTTGCCGGGACAGGGAGCCGGGGAGCTGTTTTTT. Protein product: CASSLPGQGAGELFF.

CDR3 bases: TGTGCCAGCAGTTACAATCTAGCGGGGGCCACAGATACGCAGTATTTT. Amino acids: CASSYNLAGATDTQYF. V usage is TRBV6-5 and J usage is TRBJ2-3; 10 positions agree with TRBD2. This CDR3 has 16 amino acids. Trimming removed 2 bases from V and 2 bases from J; junction bases left unmatched: 4. Looked up from germline, CDR1 is MNHEY and CDR2 is SVGAGI.

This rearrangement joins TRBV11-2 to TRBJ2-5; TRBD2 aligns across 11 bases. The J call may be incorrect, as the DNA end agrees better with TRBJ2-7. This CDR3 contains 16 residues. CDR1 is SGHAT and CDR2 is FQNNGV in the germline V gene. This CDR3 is CASSPEGSGRDYEQYF. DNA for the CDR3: TGTGCCAGCAGCCCGGAGGGTAGCGGGAGGGATTACGAGCAGTACTTC.

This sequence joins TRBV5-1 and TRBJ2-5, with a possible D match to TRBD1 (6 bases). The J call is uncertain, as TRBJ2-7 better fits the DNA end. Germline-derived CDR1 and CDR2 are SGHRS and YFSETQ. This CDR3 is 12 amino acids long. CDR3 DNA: TGCGCCAGCAGCCACGGACAGTACGAGCAGTACTTC. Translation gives CASSHGQYEQYF.